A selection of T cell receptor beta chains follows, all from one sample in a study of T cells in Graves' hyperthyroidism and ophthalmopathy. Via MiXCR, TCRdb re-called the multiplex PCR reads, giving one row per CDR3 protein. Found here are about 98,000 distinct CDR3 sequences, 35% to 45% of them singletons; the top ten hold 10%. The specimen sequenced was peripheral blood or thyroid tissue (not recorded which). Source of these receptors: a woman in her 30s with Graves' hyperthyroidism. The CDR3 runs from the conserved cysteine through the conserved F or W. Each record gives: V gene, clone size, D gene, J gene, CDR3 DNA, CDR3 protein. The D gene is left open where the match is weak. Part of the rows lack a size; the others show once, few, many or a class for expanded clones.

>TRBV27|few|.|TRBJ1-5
TGTGCCAGCAGTTGGAGGGGGGCTCATCAGCCCCAGCATTTT
CASSWRGAHQPQHF
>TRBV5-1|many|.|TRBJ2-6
TGCGCCAGCAGCTGGTACAGGGCCTCTGGGGCCAACGTCCTGACTTTC
CASSWYRASGANVLTF
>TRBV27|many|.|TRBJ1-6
TGTGCCAGCAGAACCAGTCATGGGTGGGGGCGAAATTCACCCCTCCACTTT
CASRTSHGWGRNSPLHF
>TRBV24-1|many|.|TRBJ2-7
TGTGCCACCAGTGGGCGCGGCAGCTACGAGCAGTACTTC
CATSGRGSYEQYF
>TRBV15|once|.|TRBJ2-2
TGTGCCACCAGCGAGAACACCGGGGAGCTGTTTTTT
CATSENTGELFF
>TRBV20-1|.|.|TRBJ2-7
TGCAGTGCTAGACCTATGAGCCTTAACTACGAGCAGTACTTC
CSARPMSLNYEQYF
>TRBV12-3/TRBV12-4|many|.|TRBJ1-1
TGTGCCAGCAGTCCGGGACACTCGAACACTGAAGCTTTCTTT
CASSPGHSNTEAFF
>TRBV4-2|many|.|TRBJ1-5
TGTGCCAGCAGCCAAGTCAGCGTCGGCGGGCAGCCCCAGCATTTT
CASSQVSVGGQPQHF
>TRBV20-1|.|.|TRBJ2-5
TGCAGTGCTAGTGGTGAGGGTCTCACCGGGGAGACCCAGTACTTC
CSASGEGLTGETQYF
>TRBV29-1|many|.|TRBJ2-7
TGCAGCGTTGAGGAGGGCAACGACGAGCAGTACTTC
CSVEEGNDEQYF
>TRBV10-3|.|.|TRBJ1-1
TGTGCCATCAAGGGGTTGAACACTGAAGCTTTCTTT
CAIKGLNTEAFF
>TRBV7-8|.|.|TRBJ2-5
TGTGCCAGCAGCCCCCGGTGGGGGACCCAGTACTTC
CASSPRWGTQYF
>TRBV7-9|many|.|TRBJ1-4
TGTGCCAGCAGGGGTTGGGCATCTAATGAAAAACTGTTTTTT
CASRGWASNEKLFF
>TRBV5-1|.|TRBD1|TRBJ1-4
TGCGCCAGCGGCTTGGGACAGGGGAAGATTAATGAAAAACTGTTTTTT
CASGLGQGKINEKLFF
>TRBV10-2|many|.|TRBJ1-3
TGCGCCAGCAAAGGGGGGGACTACTCTGGAAACACCATATATTTT
CASKGGDYSGNTIYF
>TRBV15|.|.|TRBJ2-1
TGTGCCACCAGCAGAGCCCCCTTGGGACGGGGCCCTTACAATGAGCAGTCCTTC
CATSRAPLGRGPYNEQSF
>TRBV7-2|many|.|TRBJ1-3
TGTGCCAGCAGCCCGTGGTCTGGAAACACCATATATTTT
CASSPWSGNTIYF
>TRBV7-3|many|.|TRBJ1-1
TGTGCCAGCAGTTTAATTGGGGCGGGTCGGGCTTTCTTT
CASSLIGAGRAFF
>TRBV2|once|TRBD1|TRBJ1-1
TGTGCCGGCAGAAGGGACAGGCGGAACACTGAAGCTTTCTTT
CAGRRDRRNTEAFF
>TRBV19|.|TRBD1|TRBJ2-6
TGTGCCAGTAGTACGGGGACAGTGGCTTCCACTTACCCTGAAGCTTTC
CASSTGTVASTYPEAF
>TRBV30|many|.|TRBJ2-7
TGTGCCTGGAGTGTAGGGACCGAAACCTACGAGCAGTACTTC
CAWSVGTETYEQYF
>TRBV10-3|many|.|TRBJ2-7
TGTGCCACCTGGGAGACAGTTCTCTACGAGCAGTACTTC
CATWETVLYEQYF
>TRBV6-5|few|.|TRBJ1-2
TGTGCCACCCAGCAAGGGGATGGCTACACCTTC
CATQQGDGYTF
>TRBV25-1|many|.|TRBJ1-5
TGTGCCAGCAGTGAATTCAGCAATCAGCCCCAGCATTTT
CASSEFSNQPQHF
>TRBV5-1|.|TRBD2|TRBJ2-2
TGCGCCAGCAACCGGGAGGGGTTGACCGGGGAGCTGTTTTTT
CASNREGLTGELFF
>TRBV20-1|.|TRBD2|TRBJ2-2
TGCAGTGCTAGCAGCGGACTAGCGGGAGTCCCCGGGGAGCTGTTTTTT
CSASSGLAGVPGELFF
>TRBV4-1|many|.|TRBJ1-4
TGCGCCAGCAGCCGATTTGCAACTAATGAAAAACTGTTTTTT
CASSRFATNEKLFF
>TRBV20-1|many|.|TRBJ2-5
TGCAGTGCTACAGGGCGGGTGGGAGTCCAAGAGACCCAGTACTTC
CSATGRVGVQETQYF
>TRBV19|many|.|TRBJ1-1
TGTGCCAGTATTCCTACCGGGACTCCCGGGAGCACGGCTTTCTTT
CASIPTGTPGSTAFF
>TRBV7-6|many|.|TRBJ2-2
TGTGCCAGCAGCTTAGTAGCGGTCACCGGGGAGCTGTTTTTT
CASSLVAVTGELFF
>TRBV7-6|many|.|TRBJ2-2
TGTGCCAGCAGCTTAGATGCGCTTCCGAACACCGGGGAGCTGTTTTTT
CASSLDALPNTGELFF
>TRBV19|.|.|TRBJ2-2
TGTGCCAGTAGCAAAGGAGGAGTTGATGCTATCGGGGGGCTGTTTTTT
CASSKGGVDAIGGLFF
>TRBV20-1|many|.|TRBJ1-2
TGCAGTGCTAGACCCCTAAACTATGGCTACACCTTC
CSARPLNYGYTF
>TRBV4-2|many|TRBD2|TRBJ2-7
TGTGCCAGCAGCAAAGAGACTAGCGGGGGGACCGTCGACGAGCAGTACTTC
CASSKETSGGTVDEQYF
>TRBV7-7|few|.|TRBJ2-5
TGTGCTAGCAGCTCCGGGACCCGCACCGGGGAGACCCAGTACTTC
CASSSGTRTGETQYF
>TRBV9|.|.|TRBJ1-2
TGTGCCAGCAGCGTAGGGGGGGACTACACCTTC
CASSVGGDYTF
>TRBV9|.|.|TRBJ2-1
TGTGCCAGCAGCTTCACAGGCTATCCCTACAATGAGCAGTTCTTC
CASSFTGYPYNEQFF